This T cell receptor (beta chain) was found in a study of T cells in Graves' hyperthyroidism and ophthalmopathy. Findings and caveats of the study: A 13 V-J signature model discriminated ophthalmopathy versus stable hyperthyroidism.

The CDR3 totals 17 residues. V shed 4 bases and J 2 bases; nucleotides not matched to a gene: 8. The study enrolled patients aged 18 to 65 with newly diagnosed hyperthyroidism of under 2 months' duration. Using RNA transcripts as the source, TCR beta CDR3 regions were amplified. First-round RT-PCR of the TCR CDR3 relied on the HTBI primer set. One entry per CDR3 protein results from TCRdb running MiXCR on the multiplex PCR reads. The sample lists approximately 500,000 distinct CDR3 sequences; around 42% were seen once. This clonotype showed up many times. Its antigen is not known. The TCR sequence derives from a woman under 30 with Graves' hyperthyroidism. Sequencing was performed on peripheral blood or thyroid tissue (not recorded which). The chain links TRBV12-3 or TRBV12-4 to TRBJ2-7, with TRBD2 matching over 13 bases. CDR3 sequence (DNA): TGTGCCAGCAGTTCCTGGACTAGCGGGAGCCTGACCTACGAGCAGTACTTC. It specifies CASSSWTSGSLTYEQYF.